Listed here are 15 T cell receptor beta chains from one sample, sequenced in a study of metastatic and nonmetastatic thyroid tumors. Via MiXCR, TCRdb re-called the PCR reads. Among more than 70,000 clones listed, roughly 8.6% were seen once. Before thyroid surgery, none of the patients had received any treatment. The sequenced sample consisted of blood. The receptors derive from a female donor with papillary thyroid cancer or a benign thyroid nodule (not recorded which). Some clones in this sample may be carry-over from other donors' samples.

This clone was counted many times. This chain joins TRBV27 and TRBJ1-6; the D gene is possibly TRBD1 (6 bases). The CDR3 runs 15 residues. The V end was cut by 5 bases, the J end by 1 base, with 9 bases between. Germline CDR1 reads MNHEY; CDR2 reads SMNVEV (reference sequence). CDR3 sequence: CASSNRDSYNSPLHF. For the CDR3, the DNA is TGTGCCAGCAGTAACAGGGATTCCTATAATTCACCCCTCCACTTT.

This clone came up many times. This chain's CDR3 is CASSFSGNTEAFF. For the CDR3, the DNA is TGTGCCAGCAGCTTTTCAGGGAACACTGAAGCTTTCTTT. V is TRBV11-3 and J is TRBJ1-1; D gene unclear. CDR1 is SGHNT and CDR2 is YENEEA in the germline V gene. Trimming shortened V by 3 bases and J by 1 base, and 6 bases separated the two germline ends. This CDR3 spans 13 amino acids.

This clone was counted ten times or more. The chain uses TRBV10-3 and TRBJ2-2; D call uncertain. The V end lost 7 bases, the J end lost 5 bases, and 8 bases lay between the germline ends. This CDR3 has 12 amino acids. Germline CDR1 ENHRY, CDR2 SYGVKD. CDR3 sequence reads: CAIKDQTGELFF. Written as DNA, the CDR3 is TGTGCCATCAAAGACCAGACCGGGGAGCTGTTTTTT.

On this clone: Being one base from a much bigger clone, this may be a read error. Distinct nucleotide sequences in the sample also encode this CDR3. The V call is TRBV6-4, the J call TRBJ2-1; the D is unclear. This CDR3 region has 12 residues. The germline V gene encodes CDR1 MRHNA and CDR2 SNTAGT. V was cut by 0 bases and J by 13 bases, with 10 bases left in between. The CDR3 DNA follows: TGTGCCAGCAGTGACTCGGTGGTGGGTCAGTTCTTC. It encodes CASSDSVVGQFF.

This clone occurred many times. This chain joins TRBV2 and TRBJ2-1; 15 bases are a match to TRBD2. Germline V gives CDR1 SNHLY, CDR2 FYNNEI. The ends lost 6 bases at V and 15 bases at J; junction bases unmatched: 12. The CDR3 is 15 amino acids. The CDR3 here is CASRAGTSGGFALFF. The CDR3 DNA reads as TGTGCCAGCAGAGCCGGGACTAGCGGGGGGTTCGCCTTGTTCTTC.

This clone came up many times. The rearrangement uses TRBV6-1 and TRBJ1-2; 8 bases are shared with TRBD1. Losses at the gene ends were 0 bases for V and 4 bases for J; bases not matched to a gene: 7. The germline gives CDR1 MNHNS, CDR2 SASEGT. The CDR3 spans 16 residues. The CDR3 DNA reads TGTGCCAGCAGTGAAGCGCGTCGGACAGGGACCTATGGCTACACCTTC. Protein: CASSEARRTGTYGYTF.

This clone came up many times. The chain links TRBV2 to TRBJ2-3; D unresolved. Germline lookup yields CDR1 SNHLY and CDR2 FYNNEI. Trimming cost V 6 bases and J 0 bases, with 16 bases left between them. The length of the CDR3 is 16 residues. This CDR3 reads CASSPGPNPSTDTQYF. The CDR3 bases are TGTGCCAGCAGCCCCGGGCCTAACCCTAGCACAGATACGCAGTATTTT.

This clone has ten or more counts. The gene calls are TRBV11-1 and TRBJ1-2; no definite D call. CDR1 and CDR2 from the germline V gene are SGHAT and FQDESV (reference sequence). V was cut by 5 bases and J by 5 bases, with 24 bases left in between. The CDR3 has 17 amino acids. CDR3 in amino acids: CASSHPRLLPLSYGYTF. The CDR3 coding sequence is TGTGCCAGCAGCCATCCCCGCCTGTTACCCCTCAGTTATGGCTACACCTTC.

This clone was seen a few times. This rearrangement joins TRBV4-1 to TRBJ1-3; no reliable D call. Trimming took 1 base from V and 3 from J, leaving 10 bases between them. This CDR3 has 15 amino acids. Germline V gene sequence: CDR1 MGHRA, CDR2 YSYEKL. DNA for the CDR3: TGCGCCAGCAGCCAAGGCACCGGGGTTGGAAACACCATATATTTT. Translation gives CASSQGTGVGNTIYF.

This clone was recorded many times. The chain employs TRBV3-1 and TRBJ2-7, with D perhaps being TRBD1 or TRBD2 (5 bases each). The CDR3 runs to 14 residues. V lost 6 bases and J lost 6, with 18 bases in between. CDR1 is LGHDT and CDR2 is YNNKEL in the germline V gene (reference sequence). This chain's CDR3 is CASSPGLGASEQYF. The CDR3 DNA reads TGTGCCAGCAGTCCCGGCCTCGGGGCCTCCGAGCAGTACTTC.

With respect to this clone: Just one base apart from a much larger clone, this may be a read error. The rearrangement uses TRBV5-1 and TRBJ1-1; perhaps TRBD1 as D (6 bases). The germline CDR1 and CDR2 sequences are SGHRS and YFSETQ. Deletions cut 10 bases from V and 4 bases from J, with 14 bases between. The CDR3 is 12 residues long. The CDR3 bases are TGCGCCGGCACCGGACAGACCACTGAAGCTTTCTTT. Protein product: CAGTGQTTEAFF.

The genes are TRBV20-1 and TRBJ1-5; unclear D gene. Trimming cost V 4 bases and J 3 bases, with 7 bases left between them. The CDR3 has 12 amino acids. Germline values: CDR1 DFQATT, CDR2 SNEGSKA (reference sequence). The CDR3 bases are TGCAGTGCTACCGTTAACAATCAGCCCCAGCATTTT. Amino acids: CSATVNNQPQHF.

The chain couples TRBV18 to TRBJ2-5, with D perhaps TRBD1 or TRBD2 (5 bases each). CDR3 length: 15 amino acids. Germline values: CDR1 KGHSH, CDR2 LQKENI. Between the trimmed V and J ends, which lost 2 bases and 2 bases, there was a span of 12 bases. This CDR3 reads CASSPGSGSQETQYF. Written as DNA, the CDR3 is TGTGCCAGCTCACCAGGTTCAGGGAGTCAAGAGACCCAGTACTTC.

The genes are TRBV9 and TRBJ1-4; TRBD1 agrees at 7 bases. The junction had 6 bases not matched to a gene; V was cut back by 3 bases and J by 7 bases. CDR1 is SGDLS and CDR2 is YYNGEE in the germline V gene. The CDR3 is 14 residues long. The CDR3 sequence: CASSASGGSEKLFF. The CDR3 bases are TGTGCCAGCAGCGCCTCAGGGGGGAGTGAAAAACTGTTTTTT.

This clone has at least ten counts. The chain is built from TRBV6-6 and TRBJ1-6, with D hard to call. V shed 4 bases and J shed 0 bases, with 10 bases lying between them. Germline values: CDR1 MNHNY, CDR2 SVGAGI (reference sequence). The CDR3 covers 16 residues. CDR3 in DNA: TGTGCCAGCAGTTCCCAGTTCGGCTCCTATAATTCACCCCTCCACTTT. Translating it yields CASSSQFGSYNSPLHF.